The 25 T cell receptor beta chains in this list originate from one sample, sequenced in a study of cytomegalovirus exposure and HLA in healthy donors. Amplification used 60 Vbeta primers and 13 Jbeta primers. Measured with immunoSEQ multiplex PCR; TCRdb has only the in-frame clones, and not every one. The repertoire holds around 78,000 clones, with approximately 88% as singletons. Material for sequencing was PBMCs. Every receptor here comes from a woman aged 50 to 65 in good health and CMV-seronegative.

V is TRBV5-6 and J is TRBJ2-1; TRBD2 matches 8 bases. Germline values: CDR1 SGHDT, CDR2 YYEEEE. This CDR3 spans 14 amino acids. The V and J ends lost 4 bases and 8 bases, in that order; junction bases with no gene match: 8. CDR3 sequence (DNA): TGTGCCAGCAGCCAAAGCGGGAGAAGGTATGAGCAGTTCTTC. This codes for CASSQSGRRYEQFF.

The chain uses TRBV5-1 and TRBJ2-3, with D possibly TRBD2 on 6 matching bases. This CDR3 spans 15 amino acids. V dropped 4 bases and J dropped 8 bases, with 20 bases sitting between them. Germline CDR1 SGHRS, CDR2 YFSETQ. The CDR3 protein is CASSPTSPPDATQYF. DNA of the CDR3: TGCGCCAGCAGCCCGACTAGTCCCCCCGACGCTACGCAGTATTTT.

The V gene is TRBV5-6, the J gene TRBJ2-7; 12 positions match TRBD2. Germline V gives CDR1 SGHDT, CDR2 YYEEEE. The J segment lost 5 bases and the V segment lost 5 bases, leaving 2 bases of the junction unmatched. This CDR3 spans 13 amino acids. Here the CDR3 reads CASRTSGSHEQYF. The CDR3 nucleotides are TGTGCCAGCAGGACTAGCGGGAGTCACGAGCAGTACTTC.

Sample share makes this clone medium-sized (0.01 to 0.1%). This chain connects TRBV6-1 to TRBJ1-5; D possibly corresponds to TRBD1 (6 bases). V shed 9 bases and J shed 1 base, with 7 bases lying between them. CDR1 and CDR2 from the germline V gene are MNHNS and SASEGT. This CDR3 has 12 amino acids. The DNA for the CDR3 is TGTGCCAGTACAGGGAGCAATCAGCCCCAGCATTTT. Translating it yields CASTGSNQPQHF.

This clone was found a few times. The V gene is TRBV7-2, the J gene TRBJ2-5; 7 bases agree with TRBD2. Per germline, CDR1 SGHTA and CDR2 FQGNSA. This CDR3 region has 15 residues. V lost 3 bases and J lost 5; bases outside the gene matches: 9. The CDR3 sequence is CASSLVDTSAETQYF. CDR3 sequence (DNA): TGTGCCAGCAGCTTGGTCGATACTAGCGCGGAGACCCAGTACTTC.

This chain uses TRBV4-1 with TRBJ2-1; D is possibly TRBD2 (6 bases). Between the trimmed V and J ends, which lost 1 base and 2 bases, there was a span of 9 bases. The CDR3 contains 15 residues. From germline, CDR1 is MGHRA and CDR2 YSYEKL. In DNA, the CDR3 is TGCGCCAGCAGCCAAGCGGGAGTCGCCTACAATGAGCAGTTCTTC. This sequence encodes CASSQAGVAYNEQFF.

The V call is TRBV25-1, the J call TRBJ1-1, with 11 positions matching TRBD1. V gave up 3 bases and J gave up 6 bases; unmatched junction bases: 6. The CDR3 spans 15 residues. CDR1 and CDR2 (germline): MGHDK, SYGVNS. CDR3 in amino acids: CASSEFGQGASEAFF. The CDR3 nucleotides read TGTGCCAGCAGTGAGTTCGGACAGGGGGCTTCTGAAGCTTTCTTT.

The chain has TRBV4-1 and TRBJ2-3; 9 bases line up with TRBD2. Germline lookup yields CDR1 MGHRA and CDR2 YSYEKL. This CDR3 has 16 amino acids. After removal of 1 base from V and 14 bases from J, the junction contained 16 bases not matched to a gene. CDR3 coding DNA: TGCGCCAGCAGCCAAGGCCCCGCTAGCGGGGATGCCACGGGGTATTTT. Its translation is CASSQGPASGDATGYF.

This clone was picked up a small number of times. The gene calls are TRBV6-1 and TRBJ2-1, with D unresolved. This CDR3 is 13 amino acids long. Between the trimmed V and J ends, which lost 7 bases and 3 bases, there was a span of 10 bases. The V gene's germline CDR1 is MNHNS and CDR2 SASEGT. CDR3 DNA: TGTGCCAGCATCAGGAACAGCTACAATGAGCAGTTCTTC. Translation: CASIRNSYNEQFF.

The V and J genes are TRBV28 and TRBJ1-5; TRBD1 agrees at 8 bases. There are 17 residues in the CDR3. V lost 5 bases, J lost 0 bases, and 9 bases stayed unmatched. Germline loops: CDR1 MDHEN, CDR2 SYDVKM. The CDR3 DNA is TGTGCCAGCAGTAGACAGGGGAGGGGATATAGCAATCAGCCCCAGCATTTT. It encodes CASSRQGRGYSNQPQHF.

The J gene is TRBJ2-7, the V gene TRBV2, with a weak D call TRBD2 (5 bases). V was cut by 8 bases and J by 7 bases, with 15 bases left in between. Germline assignment: CDR1 SNHLY and CDR2 FYNNEI. The CDR3 length is 12 residues. The CDR3 loop is CASEEARVEQYF. CDR3 DNA: TGTGCCAGCGAAGAAGCGCGGGTGGAGCAGTACTTC.

This chain connects TRBV18 to TRBJ2-2; 10 nucleotides align to TRBD2. This CDR3 has 16 amino acids. Germline assignment: CDR1 KGHSH and CDR2 LQKENI. Germline trimming cut 3 bases from V and 0 bases from J; bases unmatched to any gene: 1. The CDR3 region has the DNA TGTGCCAGCTCACCCCTAGCGGGAGCGAACACCGGGGAGCTGTTTTTT. It codes for CASSPLAGANTGELFF.

The chain combines TRBV2 with TRBJ1-6; D remains unclear. CDR3 size: 15 residues. The germline V gene has CDR1 SNHLY and CDR2 FYNNEI. V dropped 3 bases and J dropped 7 bases, with 13 bases sitting between them. CDR3 nucleotides: TGTGCCAGCAGTGAGGAGTCTCATGGGAATTCACCCCTCCACTTT. It translates to CASSEESHGNSPLHF.

This clone occurred a few times. The rearrangement joins TRBV27 to TRBJ2-7; TRBD2 matches at 10 bases. Germline lookup yields CDR1 MNHEY and CDR2 SMNVEV (reference sequence). V was clipped by 4 bases and J by 6 bases; unmatched bases: 6. The CDR3 contains 14 residues. CDR3 loop: CASSSLAGVVEQYF. The CDR3 coding sequence is TGTGCCAGCAGTTCTCTAGCGGGAGTAGTCGAGCAGTACTTC.

This chain links TRBV4-1 with TRBJ2-2; TRBD2 aligns across 7 bases. CDR3 length: 16 residues. With 3 bases clipped from V and 5 bases from J, the junction kept 9 bases outside the gene matches. The V gene's germline CDR1 is MGHRA and CDR2 YSYEKL. The CDR3 sequence is CASSQAGESSTGELFF. DNA of the CDR3: TGCGCCAGCAGCCAGGCGGGGGAGAGCTCGACCGGGGAGCTGTTTTTT.

This sequence joins TRBV5-6 and TRBJ1-2, with 11 nucleotides matching TRBD1. Germline V CDR1 and CDR2: SGHDT, YYEEEE. This CDR3 comprises 15 residues. Unmatched junction bases numbered 7, after V lost 2 bases and J lost 7 bases. CDR3 DNA sequence: TGTGCCAGCAGCTTTCTAGGACAGGGGGCGCGTGGCTACACCTTC. Amino acids: CASSFLGQGARGYTF.

This sequence joins TRBV9 and TRBJ2-7; D is possibly TRBD1 (6 bases). The germline gives CDR1 SGDLS, CDR2 YYNGEE. The length of the CDR3 is 12 residues. V dropped 0 bases and J dropped 5 bases, with 6 bases sitting between them. The CDR3 DNA is TGTGCCAGCAGCGTAGCAGGGGACGAGCAGTACTTC. The encoded protein is CASSVAGDEQYF.

The chain combines TRBV30 with TRBJ2-5; 7 nucleotides line up with TRBD2. The CDR3 length is 16 residues. V gave up 1 base and J gave up 0 bases; unmatched junction bases: 8. Germline V gene sequence: CDR1 GTSNPN, CDR2 SVGIG (reference sequence). The CDR3 loop reads CAWSGGGVGYQETQYF. The CDR3 DNA reads TGTGCCTGGAGTGGTGGGGGGGTAGGGTACCAAGAGACCCAGTACTTC.

The chain combines TRBV6-1 with TRBJ2-4; D call uncertain. Trimming removed 0 bases at V and 1 base at J, with 7 bases between. Germline V gene lookup returns CDR1 MNHNS and CDR2 SASEGT. This CDR3 is 15 amino acids long. CDR3 nucleotide sequence: TGTGCCAGCAGTGAAGCGCCGACTGCCAAAAACATTCAGTACTTC. Its protein is CASSEAPTAKNIQYF.

In this sample, this clone turned up a few times. CDR3 nucleotide sequence: TGCAGCGTTGAAGAGAGGGAGGCTAGCGGGAGGGCAGGCGAGCAGTACTTC. It is translated as CSVEEREASGRAGEQYF. The chain has TRBV29-1 and TRBJ2-7, with 12 bases fitting TRBD2. V gave up 0 bases and J gave up 6 bases; unmatched junction bases: 12. Germline CDR1 and CDR2: SQVTM and ANQGSEA. This CDR3 comprises 17 residues.

This chain links TRBV11-1 with TRBJ2-1, with D possibly being TRBD2 (6 bases). V dropped 5 bases and J dropped 0 bases, with 17 bases sitting between them. CDR1 is SGHAT, CDR2 FQDESV, per germline (reference sequence). This CDR3 has 17 amino acids. CDR3 nucleotide sequence: TGTGCCAGCAGCCCCCCCACGGGAGCGCTCTCCTACAATGAGCAGTTCTTC. Protein: CASSPPTGALSYNEQFF. Based on the CDR3 plus reference TRBV11-1 and TRBJ2-1, the full variable domain is EAEVAQSPRYKITEKSQAVAFWCDPISGHATLYWYRQILGQGPELLVQFQDESVVDDSQLPKDRFSAERLKGVDSTLKIQPAELGDSAMYLCASSPPTGALSYNEQFFGPGTRLTVL.

A few counts support this clone. The chain carries TRBV6-5 and TRBJ1-2; D gene uncertain. Trimming stripped 1 base from V and 6 bases from J, with 18 bases between. The germline gives CDR1 MNHEY, CDR2 SVGAGI. There are 16 residues in the CDR3. CDR3: CASSYLASSLRDGYTF. For the CDR3, the DNA is TGTGCCAGCAGTTACTTGGCGTCGTCCCTACGGGATGGCTACACCTTC.

The chain carries TRBV27 and TRBJ1-2, with no clear D. From germline, CDR1 is MNHEY and CDR2 SMNVEV (reference sequence). The V and J ends lost 3 bases and 4 bases respectively, with 12 bases between them. The length of the CDR3 is 14 residues. CDR3 amino acids: CASSFDPGGYGYTF. The DNA for the CDR3 is TGTGCCAGCAGTTTTGATCCAGGAGGCTATGGCTACACCTTC.

This clone was counted a single time. The chain recombines TRBV5-1 with TRBJ2-3; a possible D gene is TRBD1 (5 bases). CDR1 is SGHRS, CDR2 YFSETQ, per germline. Trimming removed 0 bases from V and 6 bases from J, with 11 bases in between. The CDR3 runs to 14 residues. CDR3 in DNA: TGCGCCAGCAGCTTGGAGGGGCTTGCGGATACGCAGTATTTT. Its translation: CASSLEGLADTQYF.

The rearrangement links TRBV10-2 to TRBJ2-3, with D unresolved. Trimming cost V 3 bases and J 8 bases, with 18 bases left between them. There are 15 residues in the CDR3. Germline loops: CDR1 WSHSY, CDR2 SAAADI. The CDR3, as DNA: TGCGCCAGCAGTGATGATCAAACGGAGAGGAGTACGCAGTATTTT. It encodes CASSDDQTERSTQYF.